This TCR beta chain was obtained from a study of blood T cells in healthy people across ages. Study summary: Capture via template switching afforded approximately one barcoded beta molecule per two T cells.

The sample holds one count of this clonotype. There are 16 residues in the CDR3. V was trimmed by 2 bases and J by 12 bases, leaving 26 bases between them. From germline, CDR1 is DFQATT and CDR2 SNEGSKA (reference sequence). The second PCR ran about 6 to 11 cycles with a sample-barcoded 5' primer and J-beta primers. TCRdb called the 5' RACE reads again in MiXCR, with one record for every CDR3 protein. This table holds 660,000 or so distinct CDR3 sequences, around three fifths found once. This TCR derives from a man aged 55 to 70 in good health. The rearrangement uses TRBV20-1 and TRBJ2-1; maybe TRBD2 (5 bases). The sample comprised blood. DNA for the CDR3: TGCAGTGCTAGATCCCTCTCGCGACCTAGCACAGATACGCAGTTCTTC. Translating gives CSARSLSRPSTDTQFF.